This TCR beta chain was sequenced in a study of OX40 agonist ivuxolimab in advanced cancers. Trimming cost V 0 bases and J 0 bases, with 12 bases left between them. The CDR3 runs to 16 residues. The germline gives CDR1 SGHTA, CDR2 FQGNSA. TCRdb's table, derived via immunoSEQ multiplex PCR, lists solely in-frame clones and lacks some. The profile shows roughly 48,000 clones, about 88% of them singletons. Material: CD4+ or CD8+ T cells sorted from blood, obtained in a trial of the OX40 agonist ivuxolimab. The V call is TRBV7-2, the J call TRBJ2-7, with D perhaps matching TRBD1 or TRBD2 (5 bases each). The receptor was isolated from an adult with an advanced solid tumor such as melanoma, head and neck, liver or kidney cancer. The DNA for the CDR3 is TGTGCCAGCAGCTTAGCGGGGGACCTGAGCTCCTACGAGCAGTACTTC. Residues: CASSLAGDLSSYEQYF.